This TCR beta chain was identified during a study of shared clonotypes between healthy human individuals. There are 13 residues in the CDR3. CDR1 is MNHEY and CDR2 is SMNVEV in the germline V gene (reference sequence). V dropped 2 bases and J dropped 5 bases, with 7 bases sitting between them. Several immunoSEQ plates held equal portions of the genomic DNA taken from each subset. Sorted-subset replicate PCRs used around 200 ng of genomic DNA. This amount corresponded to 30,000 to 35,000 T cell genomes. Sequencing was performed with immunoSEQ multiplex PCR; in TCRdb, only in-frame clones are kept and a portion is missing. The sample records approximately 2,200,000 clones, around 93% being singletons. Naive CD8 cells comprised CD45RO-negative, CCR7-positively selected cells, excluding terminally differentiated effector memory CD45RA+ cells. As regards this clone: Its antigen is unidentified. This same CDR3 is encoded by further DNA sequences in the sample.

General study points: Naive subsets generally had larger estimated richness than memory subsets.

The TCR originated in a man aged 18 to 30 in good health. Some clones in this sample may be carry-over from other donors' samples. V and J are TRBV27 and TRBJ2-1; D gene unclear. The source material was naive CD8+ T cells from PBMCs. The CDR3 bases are TGTGCCAGCAGTTTAGTTGTGCACAATGAGCAGTTCTTC. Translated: CASSLVVHNEQFF.